A selection of T cell receptor beta chains follows, all from one sample in a study of blood T cell repertoires in COVID-19. TCRdb keeps only in-frame clones here, not all; method: immunoSEQ multiplex PCR. The sample consists of approximately 100,000 clones, about three quarters of them appearing once. The sequenced material came from peripheral blood. The source is a man aged 80 or over with acute or convalescent COVID-19. The CDR3 runs from the conserved cysteine through the conserved F or W. A D gene is named only where the DNA matches it firmly. Size tells how often a clone was seen (once, few, many) or the class of an expanded clone, and some rows leave it out.

J gene: TRBJ2-7
CDR3 length: 17
clone size: few
D gene: TRBD2
V gene: TRBV27
CDR3 protein: CASKGAGGYRSSYEQYF
CDR3 DNA: TGTGCCAGCAAGGGGGCGGGAGGGTACCGCAGCTCCTACGAGCAGTACTTC

J gene: TRBJ2-1
CDR3 length: 16
clone size: NA
D gene: NA
V gene: TRBV6-2/TRBV6-3
CDR3 protein: CASSINTPRGFGEQFF
CDR3 DNA: TGTGCCAGCAGTATCAACACGCCCAGGGGATTCGGTGAGCAGTTCTTC

J gene: TRBJ2-7
CDR3 length: 16
clone size: NA
D gene: NA
V gene: TRBV6-5
CDR3 protein: CASSYSILGGPYEQYF
CDR3 DNA: TGTGCCAGCAGTTACTCGATACTAGGAGGTCCCTACGAGCAGTACTTC

J gene: TRBJ2-5
CDR3 length: 14
clone size: NA
D gene: NA
V gene: TRBV5-1
CDR3 protein: CASSSSGAQETQYF
CDR3 DNA: TGCGCCAGCAGCTCCAGCGGAGCCCAGGAGACCCAGTACTTC

J gene: TRBJ1-2
CDR3 length: 14
clone size: NA
D gene: NA
V gene: TRBV2
CDR3 protein: CASSSTVGSYGYTF
CDR3 DNA: TGTGCCAGCAGTTCGACAGTTGGCTCGTATGGCTACACCTTC

J gene: TRBJ2-1
CDR3 length: 13
clone size: NA
D gene: NA
V gene: TRBV11-3
CDR3 protein: CASSLDQISEQFF
CDR3 DNA: TGTGCCAGCAGCTTAGATCAAATTTCTGAGCAGTTCTTC

J gene: TRBJ2-7
CDR3 length: 15
clone size: NA
D gene: NA
V gene: TRBV28
CDR3 protein: CASSFTVSASSEQYF
CDR3 DNA: TGTGCCAGCAGTTTTACAGTGTCAGCTAGCTCCGAGCAGTACTTC

J gene: TRBJ2-3
CDR3 length: 14
clone size: few
D gene: NA
V gene: TRBV28
CDR3 protein: CASSRSGSTDTQYF
CDR3 DNA: TGTGCCAGCAGCCGAAGCGGTAGCACAGATACGCAGTATTTT

J gene: TRBJ2-3
CDR3 length: 15
clone size: many
D gene: NA
V gene: TRBV19
CDR3 protein: CASSISRGGADTQYF
CDR3 DNA: TGTGCCAGTAGTATTTCTAGAGGAGGAGCAGATACGCAGTATTTT

J gene: TRBJ1-2
CDR3 length: 15
clone size: few
D gene: NA
V gene: TRBV27
CDR3 protein: CASRGLTGSNYGYTF
CDR3 DNA: TGTGCCAGCAGGGGCCTGACAGGTTCTAACTATGGCTACACCTTC

J gene: TRBJ1-3
CDR3 length: 14
clone size: few
D gene: NA
V gene: TRBV6-2/TRBV6-3
CDR3 protein: CASTPEYSGNTIYF
CDR3 DNA: TGTGCCAGCACCCCGGAGTACTCTGGAAACACCATATATTTT

J gene: TRBJ2-7
CDR3 length: 13
clone size: few
D gene: NA
V gene: TRBV6-2/TRBV6-3
CDR3 protein: CASSYQGSYEQYF
CDR3 DNA: TGTGCCAGCAGTTACCAGGGGTCCTACGAGCAGTACTTC

J gene: TRBJ2-7
CDR3 length: 14
clone size: once
D gene: TRBD2
V gene: TRBV7-8
CDR3 protein: CASSLAGVPGEQYF
CDR3 DNA: TGTGCCAGCAGCCTAGCGGGAGTTCCCGGCGAGCAGTACTTC

J gene: TRBJ1-1
CDR3 length: 15
clone size: once
D gene: TRBD1
V gene: TRBV29-1
CDR3 protein: CSVRTGSLMNTEAFF
CDR3 DNA: TGCAGCGTGAGGACAGGGTCCCTAATGAACACTGAAGCTTTCTTT

J gene: TRBJ1-1
CDR3 length: 13
clone size: once
D gene: NA
V gene: TRBV7-3
CDR3 protein: CASSLQENTEAFF
CDR3 DNA: TGTGCCAGCAGCTTACAGGAGAACACTGAAGCTTTCTTT

J gene: TRBJ2-2
CDR3 length: 15
clone size: once
D gene: NA
V gene: TRBV7-2
CDR3 protein: CASSLRGRNTGELFF
CDR3 DNA: TGTGCCAGCAGCTTAAGGGGCCGGAACACCGGGGAGCTGTTTTTT

J gene: TRBJ1-6
CDR3 length: 15
clone size: NA
D gene: NA
V gene: TRBV5-1
CDR3 protein: CASSSGTRDNSPLHF
CDR3 DNA: TGCGCCAGCAGCTCAGGGACACGGGATAATTCACCCCTCCACTTT

J gene: TRBJ1-2
CDR3 length: 14
clone size: NA
D gene: NA
V gene: TRBV5-4
CDR3 protein: CASSLASGDYGYTF
CDR3 DNA: TGTGCCAGCAGCTTGGCGTCGGGTGACTATGGCTACACCTTC

J gene: TRBJ1-2
CDR3 length: 12
clone size: NA
D gene: NA
V gene: TRBV5-6
CDR3 protein: CASSLAAGGYTF
CDR3 DNA: TGTGCCAGCAGCTTGGCTGCGGGGGGCTACACCTTC

J gene: TRBJ2-5
CDR3 length: 17
clone size: once
D gene: TRBD2
V gene: TRBV24-1
CDR3 protein: CATSDGTSGRAAETQYF
CDR3 DNA: TGTGCCACCAGTGACGGGACTAGCGGGAGGGCCGCAGAGACCCAGTACTTC

J gene: TRBJ2-2
CDR3 length: 13
clone size: NA
D gene: NA
V gene: TRBV12-3/TRBV12-4
CDR3 protein: CASSLFDTGELFF
CDR3 DNA: TGTGCCAGCAGTTTATTCGACACCGGGGAGCTGTTTTTT

J gene: TRBJ2-1
CDR3 length: 16
clone size: NA
D gene: TRBD2
V gene: TRBV28
CDR3 protein: CASSFPSGENYNEQFF
CDR3 DNA: TGTGCCAGCAGTTTTCCCAGCGGGGAGAACTACAATGAGCAGTTCTTC

J gene: TRBJ2-1
CDR3 length: 14
clone size: NA
D gene: TRBD1
V gene: TRBV2
CDR3 protein: CASSVWTGINEQFF
CDR3 DNA: TGTGCCAGCAGTGTGTGGACAGGGATCAATGAGCAGTTCTTC

J gene: TRBJ2-5
CDR3 length: 14
clone size: NA
D gene: NA
V gene: TRBV18
CDR3 protein: CASSPTGRTETQYF
CDR3 DNA: TGTGCCAGCTCGCCGACAGGGAGGACGGAGACCCAGTACTTC

J gene: TRBJ1-3
CDR3 length: 12
clone size: NA
D gene: TRBD1
V gene: TRBV28
CDR3 protein: CASGTVGNTIYF
CDR3 DNA: TGTGCCAGCGGGACAGTCGGAAACACCATATATTTT

J gene: TRBJ1-5
CDR3 length: 15
clone size: NA
D gene: TRBD1
V gene: TRBV19
CDR3 protein: CASRDGQGPNQPQHF
CDR3 DNA: TGTGCCAGTAGGGACGGACAGGGCCCTAATCAGCCCCAGCATTTT